Sequencing of this T cell receptor beta chain was carried out in a study of cytomegalovirus exposure and HLA in healthy donors. Per the germline V gene, CDR1 is LGHNA and CDR2 is YNFKEQ. The junction had 9 bases not matched to a gene; V was cut back by 3 bases and J by 11 bases. The CDR3 has 14 residues. Sequencing used immunoSEQ multiplex PCR; TCRdb keeps in-frame clones, though not all of them. The data contain about 360,000 clones, roughly 88% of them seen just once; the ten biggest clones take up around 0.8%. The V call is TRBV4-2, the J call TRBJ1-5, with 8 bases fitting TRBD1. This TCR derives from a woman between 18 and 29 years old in good health and CMV-seronegative. Sequencing was performed on PBMCs. The CDR3 DNA sequence: TGTGCCAGCAGCCAGGACAGGGCCTCAGGGGCCCAGCATTTT. This translates into CASSQDRASGAQHF.